The source of this T cell receptor (beta chain) is a study of T cell repertoires in cytomegalovirus infection. V lost 7 bases and J 2 bases, leaving 17 bases between the germline ends. The CDR3 has 15 amino acids. CDR1 MDHEN and CDR2 SYDVKM come from the germline V gene. Of note for this clonotype: Its specificity is not known.

TCRdb reprocessed the reads via MiXCR and lists one record per CDR3 protein. The sample lists roughly 100,000 distinct CDR3 sequences; 16% were seen once. Study outcomes and limitations: People with CMV and the relevant HLA were identified by cumulative public TCR beta family frequency.

This chain joins TRBV28 and TRBJ1-2; D possibly corresponds to TRBD1 (6 bases). This receptor was identified in a human donor in good health (CMV status not recorded). Some clones in this sample may be carry-over from other donors' samples. Sequenced material: PBMCs. The CDR3 region has the DNA TGTGCCAGCACCTTAGGGGGTACAAGGAACTATGGCTACACCTTC. Translating it yields CASTLGGTRNYGYTF.